The present T cell receptor (beta chain) was sequenced within a study of CD8 T cells in Susac syndrome. General study findings and limits: Susac syndrome CD4+ T cell repertoires showed no clonal expansion.

Details on this clonotype: Its antigen is currently unknown.

Random hexamers served to reverse transcribe roughly 0.5 to 1 ug RNA. Across 54 Vbeta and 13 Jbeta, TCR beta CDR3 was amplified with immunoSEQ multiplex PCR. From the immunoSEQ multiplex PCR reads, TCRdb called clonotypes with MiXCR, one entry per CDR3 protein. In the table there are 150,000 to 200,000 distinct CDR3 sequences, over 75% of which are singletons. The CDR3 consists of 15 residues. V lost 3 bases and J 3 bases, leaving 15 bases between the germline ends. Germline CDR1 is SEHNR and CDR2 is FQNEAQ (reference sequence). The rearrangement links TRBV7-9 to TRBJ2-7; tentatively, D is TRBD2 (6 bases). Input material: CD4+ T cells from PBMCs. This clonotype was sampled from a human donor with Susac syndrome. DNA for the CDR3: TGTGCCAGCAGCTTCGGAGCGGGCGGGATCTACGAGCAGTACTTC. Translated, it gives CASSFGAGGIYEQYF.